Each of the 17 T cell receptor beta chains below was sequenced from the same sample in a study of blood T cell repertoires in COVID-19. Libraries were prepared by immunoSEQ multiplex PCR; TCRdb keeps only in-frame clonotypes and omits some of them. This table holds about 120,000 clones, roughly 89% found once. The sequenced sample consisted of peripheral blood. These receptors all come from a human donor with acute or convalescent COVID-19. The donor label of this sample is uncertain.

The chain joins TRBV3-1 (or the pseudogene TRBV3-2) to TRBJ2-1, with 9 nucleotides matching TRBD1. The junction had 4 bases not matched to a gene; V was cut back by 4 bases and J by 9 bases. The CDR3 runs 13 residues. Germline loops: CDR1 LGHDT, CDR2 YNNKEL (reference sequence). The CDR3 DNA reads TGTGCCAGCAGCCTACAGGGGGCAGGTGAGCAGTTCTTC. This translates into CASSLQGAGEQFF.

The J gene is TRBJ2-5, the V gene TRBV25-1; 8 bases line up with TRBD1. V dropped 6 bases and J dropped 5; count of bases not matched to a gene: 2. Germline CDR1 reads MGHDK; CDR2 reads SYGVNS. CDR3 length: 12 residues. In DNA form, the CDR3 reads TGTGCCAGCAGGGACAGGGTGGAGACCCAGTACTTC. Its translation is CASRDRVETQYF.

This clone came up once. The chain couples TRBV28 to TRBJ2-7; 7 nucleotides match TRBD2. The trim removed 5 bases at V and 2 bases at J, leaving 9 bases unmatched. This CDR3 spans 15 amino acids. CDR1 and CDR2 (germline): MDHEN, SYDVKM. As DNA, the CDR3 is TGTGCCAGCAGTGGCCGGCTAGCGGTCACCTACGAGCAGTACTTC. Translated: CASSGRLAVTYEQYF.

The chain has TRBV7-2 and TRBJ1-2, with 8 bases lining up with TRBD1. The junction had 10 bases not matched to a gene; V was cut back by 5 bases and J by 8 bases. The CDR3 consists of 14 residues. Germline values: CDR1 SGHTA, CDR2 FQGNSA. This chain's CDR3 is CASSRTGNAGGYTF. The CDR3 DNA reads TGTGCCAGCAGCCGGACAGGGAATGCGGGGGGCTACACCTTC.

The chain couples TRBV2 to TRBJ1-6, with D maybe TRBD1 (6 bases). This CDR3 region has 15 residues. CDR1 is SNHLY and CDR2 is FYNNEI in the germline V gene. Trimming pared 2 bases from V and 10 bases from J, leaving 15 bases between. CDR3 nucleotide sequence: TGTGCCAGCAGTGAACAGGGGCGTAGGCAATCACCCCTCCACTTT. It codes for CASSEQGRRQSPLHF.

The V call is TRBV2, the J call TRBJ2-1, with D perhaps TRBD2 (6 bases). Between the trimmed V and J ends, which lost 5 bases and 9 bases, there was a span of 14 bases. CDR1 and CDR2 from the germline V gene are SNHLY and FYNNEI. This CDR3 comprises 13 residues. Here the CDR3 DNA reads TGTGCCAGCAGTAACCATGTGGAGGGTGAGCAGTTCTTC. Translated: CASSNHVEGEQFF.

The chain is built from TRBV4-3 and TRBJ1-2; D unclear. V was trimmed by 3 bases and J by 4 bases, leaving 9 bases between them. The length of the CDR3 is 13 residues. Looked up from germline, CDR1 is LGHNA and CDR2 is YSLEER. This CDR3 is CASSHTRGYGYTF. DNA of the CDR3: TGCGCCAGCAGCCACACCCGGGGCTATGGCTACACCTTC.

J is TRBJ2-5 and V is TRBV19; tentative D call: TRBD2 (5 bases). Per germline, CDR1 LNHDA and CDR2 SQIVND (reference sequence). The CDR3 covers 16 residues. Trimming took off 5 bases at V and 2 bases at J, with 18 bases between the two ends. The CDR3 spells CASSSVFGEKQETQYF. DNA of the CDR3: TGTGCCAGTAGTTCGGTTTTCGGGGAGAAACAAGAGACCCAGTACTTC.

The CDR3 DNA reads as TGTGCCAGCAGCCAAGATACGCCGGGGACTGGGTCTGAAAAACTGTTTTTT. Translating gives CASSQDTPGTGSEKLFF. This chain joins TRBV3-1 (or the pseudogene TRBV3-2) and TRBJ1-4; TRBD1 might be the D (5 bases). The V gene lost 0 bases and the J gene lost 7 bases, with 18 bases spanning the gap. The CDR3 runs 17 residues. Germline loops: CDR1 LGHDT, CDR2 YNNKEL (reference sequence).

The CDR3 DNA is TGTGCCAGCAGCCGAAGACTAGCGGGAGCTGCAGATACGCAGTATTTT. Amino acids: CASSRRLAGAADTQYF. The chain uses TRBV7-8 and TRBJ2-3; 12 bases are a match to TRBD2. Losses at the gene ends were 5 bases for V and 4 bases for J; bases not matched to a gene: 7. Per the germline V gene, CDR1 is SGHVS and CDR2 is FQNEAQ. CDR3 size: 16 residues. Full variable domain (missing parts from reference TRBV7-8 and TRBJ2-3): GAGVSQSPRYKVAKRGQDVALRCDPISGHVSLFWYQQALGQGPEFLTYFQNEAQLDKSGLPSDRFFAERPEGSVSTLKIQRTQQEDSAVYLCASSRRLAGAADTQYFGPGTRLTVL.

This clone was counted once. The chain is built from TRBV21-1 and TRBJ2-3; the table gives TRBD2 as D, unverified against the DNA. TRBV21-1 has pseudogene status. The CDR3 totals 14 residues. CDR3 residues: CASSKAGSIDTQYF. In DNA form, the CDR3 reads TGTGCCAGCAGCAAGGCGGGGAGTATAGATACGCAGTATTTT.

The chain uses TRBV7-3 and TRBJ2-3, with 9 bases fitting TRBD2. From germline, CDR1 is SGHTA and CDR2 FQGTGA. The CDR3 length is 14 residues. V gave up 4 bases and J gave up 3 bases; unmatched junction bases: 2. CDR3 sequence reads: CASSSGLATDTQYF. In DNA, the CDR3 is TGTGCCAGCAGCTCGGGACTAGCAACAGATACGCAGTATTTT. Filled out from reference TRBV7-3 and TRBJ2-3, the complete variable domain reads GAGVSQTPSNKVTEKGKYVELRCDPISGHTALYWYRQSLGQGPEFLIYFQGTGAADDSGLPNDRFFAVRPEGSVSTLKIQRTERGDSAVYLCASSSGLATDTQYFGPGTRLTVL.

The chain is built from TRBV3-1 (or the pseudogene TRBV3-2) and TRBJ1-2; D not certain. Deletions cut 1 base from V and 3 bases from J, with 9 bases between. Germline V CDR1 and CDR2: LGHDT, YNNKEL (reference sequence). The CDR3 runs to 14 residues. The CDR3 region is CASSQGLAYYGYTF. The CDR3 DNA sequence: TGTGCCAGCAGCCAAGGATTGGCATACTATGGCTACACCTTC.

The chain uses TRBV6-2 or TRBV6-3 and TRBJ2-2; TRBD2 might be the D (5 bases). CDR1 is MNHEY and CDR2 is SVGEGT in the germline V gene. This CDR3 contains 16 residues. The ends were cut back, 1 base at V and 1 base at J, with 10 bases in the middle. As DNA, the CDR3 is TGTGCCAGCAGTTACTTTTTCGGGAAGAACACCGGGGAGCTGTTTTTT. It specifies CASSYFFGKNTGELFF.

The CDR3 loop is CASSPDFSGSQHF. In DNA, the CDR3 is TGTGCCAGCTCACCAGATTTTTCAGGGTCCCAGCATTTT. This chain links TRBV18 with TRBJ1-5; a weak D match, TRBD1 (5 bases). CDR3 length equals 13 residues. Trimming stripped 2 bases from V and 11 bases from J, with 13 bases between. Germline V gives CDR1 KGHSH, CDR2 LQKENI.

Here the CDR3 DNA reads TGTGCCAGTAGTCCTTCCCGGCCGGGTTTGGCTTTCTTT. Residues: CASSPSRPGLAFF. This chain joins TRBV19 and TRBJ1-1; D is ambiguous. The CDR3 length is 13 residues. The V end was cut by 5 bases, the J end by 11 bases, with 18 bases between. CDR1 is LNHDA and CDR2 is SQIVND in the germline V gene (reference sequence).

This clone was observed a single time. The chain uses TRBV21-1 and TRBJ1-1; TRBD1 is taken as the D call from the table, unchecked against the DNA. TRBV21-1 is marked as a pseudogene. CDR3 size: 16 residues. CDR3 residues: CASSNWTGPLNTEAFF. CDR3 nucleotides: TGTGCCAGCAGCAATTGGACAGGGCCCTTAAACACTGAAGCTTTCTTT.